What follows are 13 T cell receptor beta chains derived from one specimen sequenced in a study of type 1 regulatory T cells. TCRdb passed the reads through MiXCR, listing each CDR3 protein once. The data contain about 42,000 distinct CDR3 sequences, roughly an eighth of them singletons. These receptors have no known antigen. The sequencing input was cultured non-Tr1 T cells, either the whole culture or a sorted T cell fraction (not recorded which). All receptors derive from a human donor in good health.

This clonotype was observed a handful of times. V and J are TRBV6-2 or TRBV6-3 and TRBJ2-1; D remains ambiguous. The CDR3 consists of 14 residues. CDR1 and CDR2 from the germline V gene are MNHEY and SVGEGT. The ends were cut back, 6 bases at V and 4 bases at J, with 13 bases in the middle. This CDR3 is CASSPAAGYNEQFF. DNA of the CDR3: TGTGCCAGCAGCCCGGCGGCTGGATACAATGAGCAGTTCTTC.

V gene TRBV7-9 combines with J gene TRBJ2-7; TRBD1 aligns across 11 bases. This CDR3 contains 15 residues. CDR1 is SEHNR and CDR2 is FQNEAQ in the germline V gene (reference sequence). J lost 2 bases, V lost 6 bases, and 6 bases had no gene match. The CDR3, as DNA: TGTGCCAGCAGGAGGTCGGGACAGGGGGCCTACGAGCAGTACTTC. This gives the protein CASRRSGQGAYEQYF.

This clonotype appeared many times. The CDR3 protein is CASSKGREQKNTEAFF. The CDR3 bases are TGTGCCAGCAGTAAGGGGAGGGAACAGAAGAACACTGAAGCTTTCTTT. This chain joins TRBV12-3 or TRBV12-4 and TRBJ1-1, with D perhaps TRBD1 (5 bases). The germline V and J ends were trimmed by 5 bases and 1 base, with 17 bases remaining between them. The CDR3 consists of 16 residues.

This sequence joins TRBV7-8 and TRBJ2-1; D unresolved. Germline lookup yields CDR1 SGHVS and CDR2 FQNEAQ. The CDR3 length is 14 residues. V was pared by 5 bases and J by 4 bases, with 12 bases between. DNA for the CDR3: TGTGCCAGCAGCCAGCTTGACGGTTACAATGAGCAGTTCTTC. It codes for CASSQLDGYNEQFF.

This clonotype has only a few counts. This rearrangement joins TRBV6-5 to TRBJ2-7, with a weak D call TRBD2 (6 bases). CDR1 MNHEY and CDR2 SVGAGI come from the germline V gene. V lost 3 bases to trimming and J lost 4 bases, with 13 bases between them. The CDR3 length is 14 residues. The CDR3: CASSYGGVVYEQYF. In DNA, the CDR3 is TGTGCCAGCAGTTATGGCGGGGTGGTGTACGAGCAGTACTTC.

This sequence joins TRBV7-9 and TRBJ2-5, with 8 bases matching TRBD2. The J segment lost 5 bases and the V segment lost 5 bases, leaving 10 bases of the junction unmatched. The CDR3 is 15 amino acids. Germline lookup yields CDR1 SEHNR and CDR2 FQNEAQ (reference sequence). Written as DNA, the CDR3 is TGTGCCAGCAGCAATGGAGCGGGAGCGCGGGAGACCCAGTACTTC. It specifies CASSNGAGARETQYF.

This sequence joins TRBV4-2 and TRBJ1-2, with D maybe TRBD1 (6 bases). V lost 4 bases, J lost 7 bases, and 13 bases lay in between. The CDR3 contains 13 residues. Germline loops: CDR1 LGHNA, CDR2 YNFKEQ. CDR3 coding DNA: TGTGCCAGCAGCCCCCAGGGACACCCTGGCTACACCTTC. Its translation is CASSPQGHPGYTF.

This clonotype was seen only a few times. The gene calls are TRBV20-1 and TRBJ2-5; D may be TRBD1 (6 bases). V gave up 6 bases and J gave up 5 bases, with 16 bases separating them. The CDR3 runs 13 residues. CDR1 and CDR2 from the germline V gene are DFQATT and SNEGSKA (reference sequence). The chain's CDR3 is CSARKTGLETQYF. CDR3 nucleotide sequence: TGCAGTGCGCGCAAAACAGGGTTGGAGACCCAGTACTTC.

CDR3 DNA: TGCGCCAGCAGCTTGGTGGGACAGGGGGCGAATGAGCAGTTCTTC. As protein: CASSLVGQGANEQFF. The chain links TRBV5-1 to TRBJ2-1, with 12 bases that match TRBD1. Germline CDR1 SGHRS, CDR2 YFSETQ. CDR3 length: 15 amino acids. The ends lost 0 bases at V and 7 bases at J; junction bases unmatched: 2.

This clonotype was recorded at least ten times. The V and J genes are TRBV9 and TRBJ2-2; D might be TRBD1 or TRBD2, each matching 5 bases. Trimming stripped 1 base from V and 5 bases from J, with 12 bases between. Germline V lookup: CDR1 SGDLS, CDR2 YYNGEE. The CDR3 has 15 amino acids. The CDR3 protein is CASSVNLGPTGELFF. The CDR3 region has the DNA TGTGCCAGCAGCGTAAATTTGGGACCGACCGGGGAGCTGTTTTTT. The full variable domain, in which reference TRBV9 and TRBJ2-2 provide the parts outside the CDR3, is DSGVTQTPKHLITATGQRVTLRCSPRSGDLSVYWYQQSLDQGLQFLIQYYNGEERAKGNILERFSAQQFPDLHSELNLSSLELGDSALYFCASSVNLGPTGELFFGEGSRLTVL.

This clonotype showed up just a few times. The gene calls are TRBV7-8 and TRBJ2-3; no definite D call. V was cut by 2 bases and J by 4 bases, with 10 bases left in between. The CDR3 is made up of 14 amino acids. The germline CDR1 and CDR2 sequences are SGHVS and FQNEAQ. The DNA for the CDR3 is TGTGCCAGCAGCTTACGGGCCCTCGCAGATACGCAGTATTTT. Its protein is CASSLRALADTQYF.

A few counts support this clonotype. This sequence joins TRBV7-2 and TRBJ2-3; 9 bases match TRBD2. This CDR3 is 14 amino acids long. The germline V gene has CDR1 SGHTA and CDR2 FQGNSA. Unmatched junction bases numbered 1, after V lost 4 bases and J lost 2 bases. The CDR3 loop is CASSSGLATDTQYF. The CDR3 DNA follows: TGTGCCAGCAGCTCGGGACTAGCCACAGATACGCAGTATTTT. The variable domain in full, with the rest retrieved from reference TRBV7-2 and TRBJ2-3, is GAGVSQSPSNKVTEKGKDVELRCDPISGHTALYWYRQSLGQGLEFLIYFQGNSAPDKSGLPSDRFSAERTGGSVSTLTIQRTQQEDSAVYLCASSSGLATDTQYFGPGTRLTVL.

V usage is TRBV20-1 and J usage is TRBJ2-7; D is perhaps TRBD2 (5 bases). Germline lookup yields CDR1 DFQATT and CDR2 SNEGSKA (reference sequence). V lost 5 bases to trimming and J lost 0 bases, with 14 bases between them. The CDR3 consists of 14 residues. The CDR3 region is CSAPFEGSSYEQYF. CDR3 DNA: TGCAGTGCTCCCTTTGAGGGAAGCTCCTACGAGCAGTACTTC.